This T cell receptor (beta chain) derives from a study of CD8+ T cells in alopecia areata (dated by TCRdb to between 2018 and 2020). Some background on the complete study: The treated patients took part in an open-label pilot trial in which moderate-to-severe alopecia areata was treated with oral tofacitinib at 5 to 10 mg twice daily. Tofacitinib was given for 6 to 18 months, followed by 6 months of follow-up off drug to assess delayed response and recurrence. The SALT score, which quantifies the percentage of affected scalp surface area, was used to measure disease severity in treated patients. High-throughput TCRbeta sequencing was used to examine T cell clonal expansion in alopecia areata in both the C3H/HeJ mouse model and human patients. Human TCRbeta sequencing covered scalp tissue and sorted CD4+ and CD8+ peripheral blood T cells from patchy and totalis/universalis alopecia areata patients and healthy controls. Biopsies were taken from tofacitinib-treated patients at baseline and at 4 and 24 weeks of treatment, and a later scalp biopsy was taken in several of the tofacitinib-treated patients. Scalp clonality was compared across normal scalp (n=4), patchy alopecia areata scalp (n=8), and alopecia totalis/universalis scalp (n=8). RNA came from the PAXgene miRNA kit for fixed scalp, the miRNeasy kit for PBMCs, and the RNeasy kit for mouse skin. TCRbeta CDR3 regions were amplified by immunoSEQ multiplex PCR using 35 Vbeta forward and 13 Jbeta reverse primers.

Concerning this clone: Its binding antigen is unknown. Base qualities are not at hand, and no much larger clone is one base apart.

Library creation used the immunoSEQ multiplex PCR assay. RNA was extracted from all samples and reverse transcribed into cDNA, which served as template for TCR sequencing. First-strand cDNA was synthesized with SuperScript III using a 2:1 mix of oligo-dT and random hexamers. A synthetic immune receptor repertoire was used to measure amplification bias, and any remaining bias was corrected computationally. Concerning the study's data processing: After raw reads were preprocessed to remove errors, the CDR3 was defined following IMGT conventions as running from the conserved cysteine to phenylalanine. To get clonality, Shannon entropy was normalized by log2 of the number of productive unique TCRs and the result was subtracted from 1. Scalp TCRbeta sequences were cross-referenced with sorted blood CD4 and CD8 repertoires so that the CD4 or CD8 identity of scalp clones could be inferred. In its TCRdb copy, this immuneACCESS table keeps in-frame sequences only and misses some clones. Where compared with another copy, unresolved V genes explain less than half of these, and the others have no known cause. The DNA was the basis for D and trimming; V, J and clone size are from that table. The sample has 150,000 to 200,000 clones on record, about 71% of them singletons. The ten largest clones represent 0.7% to 1% of the sample.

This sample's time point label indicates: around 29 days on oral tofacitinib. Interpreted using the paper, the treatment or condition label stands for: oral pan-JAK inhibitor, 5-10 mg twice daily. Lesional scalp punch biopsies and peripheral blood were obtained from alopecia areata patients. PBMCs were isolated by density centrifugation and stained for CD3, CD4 and CD8, after which CD4+ and CD8+ T cells were sorted on a FACSAria. The research as a whole found: Compared with normal scalp, lesional scalp, particularly in alopecia totalis/universalis, had higher clonality and more expanded CD8+ clones, which suggests antigenic drive. With tofacitinib, both scalp clonality and the number of expanded CD8+ clones among the top 100 scalp clones went down significantly. During tofacitinib treatment, many expanded lesional clones remained in scalp and blood, and this persistence may partly explain relapse after treatment is stopped. Because the treated cohort was small and had only one nonresponder, larger studies are needed to examine links between baseline CD8+ expansion and response. Shared TCR sequences between patients were less evident than in mice, which may be partly attributable to HLA diversity in the patient population. Unlike mouse skin, where gammadelta T cells dominate, normal human skin contains resident alphabeta T cells that get sequenced too, which complicates analysis of the scalp TCR repertoire.

The germline V gene (reference sequence) supplies CDR1 SGHNT and CDR2 YYREEE. The CDR3 goes from the cysteine to the phenylalanine over 15 residues. CDR3 DNA only is kept here, 45 bases in frame from base 1. The V end gives up 4 bases and the J end 2 bases, leaving 7 bases in the junction not matched to a gene. This sequence was found in a human donor with alopecia areata. The sequence joins TRBV5-4 to TRBJ2-7, with TRBD1 matching 9 junction bases. The sequencing used CD4+ T cells sorted from blood, collected at week 4, from a patient treated with tofacitinib. Here the CDR3 is given as CASSPGTGFTYEQYF. The DNA sequence is given as TGTGCCAGCAGCCCCGGGACAGGGTTCACCTACGAGCAGTACTTC.